This T cell receptor beta chain is from a study of PD-L1 blockade in urothelial cancer. Study details: Blood was subjected to analysis at 3 weeks (second dose) and 6 weeks following treatment start.

Using immunoSEQ multiplex PCR, the repertoire was profiled, and TCRdb retains in-frame clones only, with some absent. The data hold about 120,000 clones, with under 95% observed a single time. The CDR3 contains 13 residues. V lost 2 bases, J lost 5 bases, and 12 bases lay in between. CDR1 GTSNPN and CDR2 SVGIG come from the germline V gene (reference sequence). Time point given: peripheral blood 6 weeks after treatment start. The sequence was obtained from a man aged 60 to 69 with urothelial cancer. The material was PBMCs, obtained around atezolizumab (anti-PD-L1) treatment. The rearrangement links TRBV30 to TRBJ2-5; D uncertain. The CDR3 protein is CAWSSRIRETQYF. DNA of the CDR3: TGTGCCTGGAGTTCTAGGATTCGGGAGACCCAGTACTTC.